The 2 T cell receptor beta chains below all came from one sample that was sequenced in a study of cytomegalovirus exposure and HLA in healthy donors. The PCR used 60 Vbeta and 13 Jbeta primers. Sequencing was performed with immunoSEQ multiplex PCR; in TCRdb, only in-frame clones are kept and a portion is missing. The sample lists 190,000 or so clones; 75% to 85% were seen once. What was sequenced was PBMCs. These receptors were collected from a woman aged 45 to 65 in good health and CMV-seropositive.

The V call is TRBV6-5, the J call TRBJ2-7; D possibly corresponds to TRBD2 (6 bases). There are 14 residues in the CDR3. The ends were cut back, 2 bases at V and 5 bases at J, with 13 bases in the middle. Germline CDR1 reads MNHEY; CDR2 reads SVGAGI. The CDR3 reads CASSYTGRSHEQYF. The DNA for the CDR3 is TGTGCCAGCAGTTACACGGGGAGGAGCCACGAGCAGTACTTC.

This chain joins TRBV19 and TRBJ1-2; possibly TRBD1 for D (5 bases). V lost 1 base to trimming and J lost 3 bases, with 12 bases between them. CDR1 LNHDA and CDR2 SQIVND come from the germline V gene (reference sequence). The CDR3 sequence is 15 residues long. DNA of the CDR3: TGTGCCAGTAGTATAGTACAAGGGGAGGACTATGGCTACACCTTC. Protein sequence: CASSIVQGEDYGYTF.